This T cell receptor beta chain is from a study of T cell changes during pregnancy in multiple sclerosis. In this sample, this clone turned up once. This table comes from immunoSEQ multiplex PCR, and its TCRdb copy is limited to in-frame clones, with some not included. Here the sample spans 47,000 or so clones, about 94% being singletons. V lost 6 bases to trimming and J lost 7 bases; unmatched junction nucleotides: 6. From germline, CDR1 is MNHNY and CDR2 SVGAGI (reference sequence). The CDR3 spans 15 residues. This specimen was CD4+ T cells from peripheral blood mononuclear cells, taken in the first trimester of pregnancy. This chain uses TRBV6-6 with TRBJ1-6; 10 bases match TRBD1. The sequence derives from a female donor with multiple sclerosis, enrolled in a pregnancy study. As DNA, the CDR3 is TGTGCCAGCAGACCCAGACAGGGGGCGAATTCACCCCTCCACTTT. Its protein product is CASRPRQGANSPLHF.